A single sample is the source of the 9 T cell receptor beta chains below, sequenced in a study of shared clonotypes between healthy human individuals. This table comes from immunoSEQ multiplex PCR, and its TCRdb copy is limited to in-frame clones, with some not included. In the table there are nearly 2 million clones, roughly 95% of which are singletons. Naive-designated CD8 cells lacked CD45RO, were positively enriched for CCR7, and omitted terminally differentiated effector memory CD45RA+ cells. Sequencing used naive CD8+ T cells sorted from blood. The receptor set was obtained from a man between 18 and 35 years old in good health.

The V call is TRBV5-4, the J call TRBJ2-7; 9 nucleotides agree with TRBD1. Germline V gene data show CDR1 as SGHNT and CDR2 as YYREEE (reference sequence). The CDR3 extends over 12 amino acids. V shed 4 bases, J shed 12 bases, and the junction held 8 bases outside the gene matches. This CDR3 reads CASSPTGGNVYF. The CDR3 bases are TGTGCCAGCAGCCCGACAGGGGGGAATGTGTACTTC. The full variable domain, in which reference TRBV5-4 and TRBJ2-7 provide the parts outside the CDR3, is ETGVTQSPTHLIKTRGQQVTLRCSSQSGHNTVSWYQQALGQGPQFIFQYYREEENGRGNFPPRFSGLQFPNYSSELNVNALELDDSALYLCASSPTGGNVYFGPGTRLTVT.

CDR3 DNA: TGTGCCAGCAGTGAAGACCAGGGATGCTCTGGAAACACCATATATTTT. It is translated as CASSEDQGCSGNTIYF. The chain is built from TRBV6-4 and TRBJ1-3; TRBD1 might be the D (5 bases). Germline V gene data show CDR1 as MRHNA and CDR2 as SNTAGT. CDR3 length equals 16 residues. The V end was cut by 3 bases, the J end by 0 bases, with 12 bases between.

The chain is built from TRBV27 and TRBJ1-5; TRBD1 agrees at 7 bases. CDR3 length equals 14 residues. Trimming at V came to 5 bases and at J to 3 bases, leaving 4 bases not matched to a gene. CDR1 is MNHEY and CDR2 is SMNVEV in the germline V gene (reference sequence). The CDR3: CASSLGQHNQPQHF. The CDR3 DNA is TGTGCCAGCAGTCTGGGACAGCACAATCAGCCCCAGCATTTT.

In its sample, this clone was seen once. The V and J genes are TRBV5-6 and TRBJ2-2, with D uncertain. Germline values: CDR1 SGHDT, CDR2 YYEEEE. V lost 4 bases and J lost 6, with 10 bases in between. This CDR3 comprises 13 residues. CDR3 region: CASSAALPGELFF. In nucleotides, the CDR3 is TGTGCCAGCAGCGCAGCACTCCCCGGGGAGCTGTTTTTT.

CDR3 amino acids: CASSLAASGDTQYF. The CDR3 DNA is TGTGCCAGCAGCTTGGCGGCTAGCGGGGATACGCAGTATTTT. V usage is TRBV5-4 and J usage is TRBJ2-3; the match to TRBD2 covers 8 bases. J lost 6 bases, V lost 0 bases, and 3 bases had no gene match. Looked up from germline, CDR1 is SGHNT and CDR2 is YYREEE (reference sequence). CDR3 length: 14 amino acids.

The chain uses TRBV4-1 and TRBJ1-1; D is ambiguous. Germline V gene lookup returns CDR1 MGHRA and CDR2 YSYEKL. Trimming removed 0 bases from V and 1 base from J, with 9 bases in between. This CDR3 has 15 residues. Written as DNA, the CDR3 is TGCGCCAGCAGCCAAGATGTAGCGAGGAACACTGAAGCTTTCTTT. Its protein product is CASSQDVARNTEAFF.

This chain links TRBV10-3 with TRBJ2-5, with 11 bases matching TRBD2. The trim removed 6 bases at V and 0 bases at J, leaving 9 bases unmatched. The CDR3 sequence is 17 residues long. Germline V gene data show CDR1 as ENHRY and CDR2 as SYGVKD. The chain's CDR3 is CAISPGTSGFYQETQYF. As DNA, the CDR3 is TGTGCCATCAGCCCGGGGACTAGCGGTTTTTACCAAGAGACCCAGTACTTC.

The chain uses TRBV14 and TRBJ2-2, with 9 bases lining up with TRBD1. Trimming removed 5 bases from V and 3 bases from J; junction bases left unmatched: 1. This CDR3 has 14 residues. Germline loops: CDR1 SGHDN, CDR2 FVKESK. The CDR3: CASSWTGDTGELFF. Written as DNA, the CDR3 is TGTGCCAGCAGCTGGACAGGGGACACCGGGGAGCTGTTTTTT. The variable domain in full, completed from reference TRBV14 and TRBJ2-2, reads EAGVTQFPSHSVIEKGQTVTLRCDPISGHDNLYWYRRVMGKEIKFLLHFVKESKQDESGMPNNRFLAERTGGTYSTLKVQPAELEDSGVYFCASSWTGDTGELFFGEGSRLTVL.

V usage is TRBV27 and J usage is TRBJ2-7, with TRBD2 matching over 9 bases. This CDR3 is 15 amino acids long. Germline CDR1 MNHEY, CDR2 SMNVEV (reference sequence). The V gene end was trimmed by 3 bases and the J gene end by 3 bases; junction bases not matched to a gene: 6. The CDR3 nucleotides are TGTGCCAGCAGTTTCAGCGGGGGGACCCTCTACGAGCAGTACTTC. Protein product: CASSFSGGTLYEQYF.